Following are 18 T cell receptor beta chains from one sample sequenced in a study of blood T cell repertoires in COVID-19 (dated by TCRdb to 2018 to 2021). Receptor amplification or capture employed the immunoSEQ multiplex PCR assay. TCRdb limited this immuneACCESS table to in-frame rearrangements with V and J called. A share of clones is missing; checked studies link under half to unresolved V genes, and the rest is unexplained. Within this sample are tens of thousands of clones, with 87% of them counted one time only. The ten largest clones take up 9.3% of the sample. The sample taken for sequencing was peripheral blood. The receptor source for this set is a human donor in a cohort sampled during active COVID-19.

This clone was seen a few times. V gene TRBV6-5 combines with J gene TRBJ1-1; D may be TRBD1 (5 bases). Between the trimmed V and J ends, which lost 3 bases and 10 bases, there was a span of 12 bases. The CDR3 runs 12 residues. Germline V CDR1 and CDR2: MNHEY, SVGAGI. This CDR3 reads CASSYTTVPAFF. The CDR3, as DNA: TGTGCCAGCAGTTATACGACAGTCCCAGCTTTCTTT.

This clone was recorded a few times. This chain joins TRBV15 and TRBJ1-1; the D gene is possibly TRBD1 (6 bases). Trimming pared 5 bases from V and 1 base from J, leaving 20 bases between. Germline V CDR1 and CDR2: LNHNV, YYDKDF (reference sequence). The CDR3 spans 17 residues. As DNA, the CDR3 is TGTGCCACCAGCGGGTTGGGGGCGGACCGAGGGAACACTGAAGCTTTCTTT. It yields the protein CATSGLGADRGNTEAFF. The full variable domain, in which reference TRBV15 and TRBJ1-1 provide the parts outside the CDR3, is DAMVIQNPRYQVTQFGKPVTLSCSQTLNHNVMYWYQQKSSQAPKLLFHYYDKDFNNEADTPDNFQSRRPNTSFCFLDIRSPGLGDTAMYLCATSGLGADRGNTEAFFGQGTRLTVV.

The V gene is TRBV6-5, the J gene TRBJ1-2; 10 bases match TRBD1. The length of the CDR3 is 13 residues. Per germline, CDR1 MNHEY and CDR2 SVGAGI. V was clipped by 5 bases and J by 6 bases; unmatched bases: 3. CDR3 sequence (DNA): TGTGCCAGCAGTCGGGACAGGGGTGATGGCTACACCTTC. Translating it yields CASSRDRGDGYTF.

This chain uses TRBV7-3 with TRBJ2-1; 11 positions match TRBD2. The trim removed 5 bases at V and 7 bases at J, leaving 7 bases unmatched. The CDR3 runs to 15 residues. The germline CDR1 and CDR2 sequences are SGHTA and FQGTGA. CDR3 nucleotide sequence: TGTGCCAGCAGCCTCCGGACTAGCGGGCTGAATGAGCAGTTCTTC. This gives the protein CASSLRTSGLNEQFF.

V usage is TRBV6-2 or TRBV6-3 and J usage is TRBJ2-7; maybe TRBD2 (7 bases). V dropped 3 bases and J dropped 3 bases, with 18 bases sitting between them. Germline V gene data show CDR1 as MNHEY and CDR2 as SVGEGT. The CDR3 runs to 16 residues. DNA for the CDR3: TGTGCCAGCAGTTATCCGGGGGGCGGCGACTACTACGAGCAGTACTTC. This sequence encodes CASSYPGGGDYYEQYF.

This sequence joins TRBV12-3 or TRBV12-4 and TRBJ1-2; D gene unclear. V lost 8 bases and J 0 bases, leaving 7 bases between the germline ends. The CDR3 loop spans 12 amino acids. CDR3 region: CASPGANYGYTF. The CDR3 DNA sequence: TGTGCCAGCCCCGGAGCTAACTATGGCTACACCTTC.

The genes are TRBV3-1 (or the pseudogene TRBV3-2) and TRBJ2-7; maybe TRBD1 (6 bases). V was clipped by 1 base and J by 3 bases, with 13 bases between them. This CDR3 comprises 15 residues. The germline CDR1 and CDR2 sequences are LGHDT and YNNKEL (reference sequence). The CDR3 DNA follows: TGTGCCAGCAGCCAAGGACCGGGACAAAACTACGAGCAGTACTTC. Its protein product is CASSQGPGQNYEQYF.

The chain has TRBV27 and TRBJ1-1; the match to TRBD1 covers 7 bases. The CDR3 covers 12 residues. Germline trimming cut 8 bases from V and 8 bases from J; bases unmatched to any gene: 8. Germline V gives CDR1 MNHEY, CDR2 SMNVEV (reference sequence). The CDR3 DNA reads TGTGCCAGCGTTGAATTGACAGGGGAAGCTTTCTTT. Its translation is CASVELTGEAFF.

This chain joins TRBV19 and TRBJ2-1; possible D gene TRBD2, 7 bases. Deletions cut 11 bases from V and 7 bases from J, with 21 bases between. Germline loops: CDR1 LNHDA, CDR2 SQIVND (reference sequence). This CDR3 contains 14 residues. In DNA, the CDR3 is TGTGCCTCCCAGGGGTGGGGGGGAGGAAATGAGCAGTTCTTC. Protein sequence: CASQGWGGGNEQFF.

The table lists this clone with a count of one. V gene TRBV10-3 combines with J gene TRBJ1-3, with D perhaps matching TRBD1 (6 bases). This CDR3 has 14 residues. Trimming shortened V by 3 bases and J by 2 bases, and 8 bases separated the two germline ends. The germline V gene has CDR1 ENHRY and CDR2 SYGVKD. The CDR3 DNA follows: TGTGCCATCAGTGAAGGGGGTGCTGGAAACACCATATATTTT. Residues: CAISEGGAGNTIYF.

The chain has TRBV10-3 and TRBJ2-1, with 7 nucleotides matching TRBD2. CDR3 length equals 17 residues. The junction had 11 bases not matched to a gene; V was cut back by 2 bases and J by 4 bases. The germline V gene encodes CDR1 ENHRY and CDR2 SYGVKD. CDR3 DNA: TGTGCCATCAGTGAGGTCGAGCGGGGCGTTAAGTACAATGAGCAGTTCTTC. It specifies CAISEVERGVKYNEQFF.

The chain employs TRBV10-3 and TRBJ2-1; 10 bases are a match to TRBD2. The CDR3 sequence is 16 residues long. Looked up from germline, CDR1 is ENHRY and CDR2 is SYGVKD. Unmatched junction bases numbered 6, after V lost 2 bases and J lost 5 bases. This CDR3 is CAISEGELAGDNEQFF. CDR3 bases: TGTGCCATCAGTGAGGGTGAGCTAGCGGGAGACAATGAGCAGTTCTTC.

The chain uses TRBV3-1 (or the pseudogene TRBV3-2) and TRBJ2-7, with unresolved D. The length of the CDR3 is 12 residues. Germline V gene data show CDR1 as LGHDT and CDR2 as YNNKEL (reference sequence). V dropped 4 bases and J dropped 0 bases, with 4 bases sitting between them. The CDR3 coding sequence is TGTGCCAGCAGCCTGAGCTCCTACGAGCAGTACTTC. Residues: CASSLSSYEQYF.

This chain connects TRBV19 to TRBJ2-1, with 10 bases that match TRBD2. Per the germline V gene, CDR1 is LNHDA and CDR2 is SQIVND (reference sequence). Germline trimming cut 10 bases from V and 3 bases from J; bases unmatched to any gene: 3. This CDR3 region has 13 residues. In nucleotides, the CDR3 is TGTGCCACCGGGACTAGCGACTACAATGAGCAGTTCTTC. It codes for CATGTSDYNEQFF.

This clone was recorded a few times. This chain joins TRBV30 and TRBJ1-5, with D tentatively TRBD1 (5 bases). Germline V gives CDR1 GTSNPN, CDR2 SVGIG (reference sequence). V was cut by 3 bases and J by 1 base, with 10 bases left in between. CDR3 length equals 14 residues. CDR3 bases: TGTGCCTGGAGGTCAGGGCAGAGCAATCAGCCCCAGCATTTT. Protein sequence: CAWRSGQSNQPQHF.

The rearrangement links TRBV10-1 to TRBJ2-1; 10 positions match TRBD2. With 2 bases clipped from V and 4 bases from J, the junction kept 2 bases outside the gene matches. The CDR3 spans 15 residues. Germline CDR1 WNHNN, CDR2 SYGVQD (reference sequence). CDR3 bases: TGCGCCAGCAGTGAGACGACTAGCGGGTACAATGAGCAGTTCTTC. As protein: CASSETTSGYNEQFF.

The chain joins TRBV15 to TRBJ1-2; 7 positions match TRBD1. The CDR3 extends over 15 amino acids. V lost 3 bases, J lost 4 bases, and 8 bases stayed unmatched. The germline gives CDR1 LNHNV, CDR2 YYDKDF (reference sequence). The CDR3: CATSSHRGGFYGYTF. CDR3 in DNA: TGTGCCACCAGCAGCCACAGGGGAGGCTTCTATGGCTACACCTTC.

The chain uses TRBV5-4 and TRBJ1-4; D may be TRBD1 (5 bases). The CDR3 covers 15 residues. Looked up from germline, CDR1 is SGHNT and CDR2 is YYREEE (reference sequence). Deletions cut 3 bases from V and 4 bases from J, with 13 bases between. Written as DNA, the CDR3 is TGTGCCAGCAGCTCGGGGGGGGAATTTAATGAAAAACTGTTTTTT. Its translation: CASSSGGEFNEKLFF.